This T cell receptor beta chain is drawn from a study of blood T cell repertoires in COVID-19. Turning to the study itself: There were acute and convalescent COVID-19 samples, and they came from the United States, Italy and Spain.

Participants were aged about 18 to 100 years from approximately 25 US areas. The CDR3 totals 15 residues. Germline loops: CDR1 MDHEN, CDR2 SYDVKM. V lost 2 bases and J lost 2, with 10 bases in between. Profiling relied on immunoSEQ multiplex PCR, and the TCRdb table lists in-frame clones only, not all of them. The sample records 200,000 to 250,000 clones, 80% to 90% being singletons. Sequenced material: PBMCs or T cells enriched from blood (not recorded which). The J gene is TRBJ2-1, the V gene TRBV28; the D is unclear. This sequence was found in a man aged 18 to 35 with acute COVID-19. The CDR3 DNA sequence: TGTGCCAGCAGTTTAACCGGAGACGCCTACAATGAGCAGTTCTTC. It translates to CASSLTGDAYNEQFF.